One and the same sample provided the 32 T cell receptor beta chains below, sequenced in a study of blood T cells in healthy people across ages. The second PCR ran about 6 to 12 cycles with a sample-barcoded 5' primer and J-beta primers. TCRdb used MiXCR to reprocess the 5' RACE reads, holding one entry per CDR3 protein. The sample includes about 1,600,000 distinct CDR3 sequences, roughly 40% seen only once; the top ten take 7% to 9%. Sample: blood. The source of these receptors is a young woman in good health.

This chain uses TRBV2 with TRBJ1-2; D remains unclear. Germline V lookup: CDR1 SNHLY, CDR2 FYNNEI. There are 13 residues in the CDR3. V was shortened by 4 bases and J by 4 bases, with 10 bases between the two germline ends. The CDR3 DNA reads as TGTGCCAGCAGTGTCGGCAGATCCTATGGCTACACCTTC. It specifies CASSVGRSYGYTF.

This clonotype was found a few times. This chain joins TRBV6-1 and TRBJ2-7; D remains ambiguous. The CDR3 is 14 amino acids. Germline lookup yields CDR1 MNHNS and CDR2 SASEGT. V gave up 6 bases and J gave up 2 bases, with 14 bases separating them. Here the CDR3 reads CASRTGGTPYEQYF. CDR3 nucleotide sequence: TGTGCCAGCAGGACGGGCGGTACCCCCTACGAGCAGTACTTC.

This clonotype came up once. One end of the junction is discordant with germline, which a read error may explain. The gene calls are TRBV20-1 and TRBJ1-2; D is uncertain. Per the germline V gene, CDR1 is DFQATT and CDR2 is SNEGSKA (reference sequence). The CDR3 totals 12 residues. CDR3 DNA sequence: TGCAGTGCTAGAGATGAGGCCGATGGCTGCACCTTC. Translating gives CSARDEADGCTF.

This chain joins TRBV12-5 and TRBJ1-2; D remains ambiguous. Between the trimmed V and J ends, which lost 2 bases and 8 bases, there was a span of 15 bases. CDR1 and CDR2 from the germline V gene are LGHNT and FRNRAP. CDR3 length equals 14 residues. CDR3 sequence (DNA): TGTGCTAGTGGTTTGCTCCCGGGCCGGCGAGGCTACACCTTC. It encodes CASGLLPGRRGYTF.

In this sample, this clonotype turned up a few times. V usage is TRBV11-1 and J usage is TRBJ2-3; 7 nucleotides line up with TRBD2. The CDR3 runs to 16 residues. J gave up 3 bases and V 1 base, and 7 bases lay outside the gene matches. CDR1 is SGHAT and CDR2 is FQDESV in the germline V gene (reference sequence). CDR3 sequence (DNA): TGTGCCAGCAGCTTAGTCACGGGGGGAACAACAGATACGCAGTATTTT. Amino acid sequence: CASSLVTGGTTDTQYF.

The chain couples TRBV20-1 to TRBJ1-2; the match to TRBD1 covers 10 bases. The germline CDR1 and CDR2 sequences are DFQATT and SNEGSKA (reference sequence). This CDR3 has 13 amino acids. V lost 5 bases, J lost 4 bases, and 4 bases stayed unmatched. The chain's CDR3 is CSAGGQGRYGYTF. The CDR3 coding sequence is TGCAGTGCTGGGGGACAGGGGCGCTATGGCTACACCTTC.

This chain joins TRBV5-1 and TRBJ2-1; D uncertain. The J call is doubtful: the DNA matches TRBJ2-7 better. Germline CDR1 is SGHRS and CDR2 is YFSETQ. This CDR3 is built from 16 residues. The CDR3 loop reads CASSLVAAARYNEQYF. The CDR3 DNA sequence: TGCGCCAGCAGCTTGGTTGCGGCAGCGCGATACAATGAGCAGTACTTC.

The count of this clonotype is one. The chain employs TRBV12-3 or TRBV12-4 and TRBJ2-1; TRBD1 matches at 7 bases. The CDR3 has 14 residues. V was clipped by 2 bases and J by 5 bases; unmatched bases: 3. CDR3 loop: CASSLTGVHNEQFF. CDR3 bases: TGTGCCAGCAGTTTAACAGGGGTCCACAATGAGCAGTTCTTC.

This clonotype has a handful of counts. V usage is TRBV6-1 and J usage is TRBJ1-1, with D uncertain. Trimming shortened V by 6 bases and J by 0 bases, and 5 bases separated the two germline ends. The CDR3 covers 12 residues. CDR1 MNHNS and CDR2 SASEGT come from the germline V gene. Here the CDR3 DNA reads TGTGCCAGCAGCGTAGTGAACACTGAAGCTTTCTTT. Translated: CASSVVNTEAFF.

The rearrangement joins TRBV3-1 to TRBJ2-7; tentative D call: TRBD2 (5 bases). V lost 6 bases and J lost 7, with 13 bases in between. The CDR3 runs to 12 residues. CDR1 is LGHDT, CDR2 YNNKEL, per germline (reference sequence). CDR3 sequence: CASSQKGGEQYF. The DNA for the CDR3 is TGTGCCAGCAGTCAAAAAGGAGGTGAGCAGTACTTC.

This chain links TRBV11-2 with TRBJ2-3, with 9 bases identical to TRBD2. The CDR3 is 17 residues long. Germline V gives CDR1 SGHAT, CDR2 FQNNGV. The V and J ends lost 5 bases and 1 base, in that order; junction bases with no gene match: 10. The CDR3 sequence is CASSALRGGAGTDTQYF. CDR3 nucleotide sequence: TGTGCCAGCAGCGCCTTGCGGGGGGGGGCTGGCACAGATACGCAGTATTTT.

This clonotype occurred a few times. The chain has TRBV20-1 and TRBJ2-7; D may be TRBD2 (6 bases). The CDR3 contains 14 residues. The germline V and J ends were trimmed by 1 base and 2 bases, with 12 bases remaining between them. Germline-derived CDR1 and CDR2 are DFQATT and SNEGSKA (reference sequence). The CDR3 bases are TGCAGTGCTAGAGCGAAGCGGGTACCCTACGAGCAGTACTTC. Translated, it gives CSARAKRVPYEQYF.

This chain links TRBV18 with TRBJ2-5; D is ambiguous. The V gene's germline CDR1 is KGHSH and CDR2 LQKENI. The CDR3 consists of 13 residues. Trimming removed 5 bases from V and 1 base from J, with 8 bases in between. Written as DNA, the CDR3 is TGTGCCAGCTCAGTGGTCAGCCAAGAGACCCAGTACTTC. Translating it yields CASSVVSQETQYF. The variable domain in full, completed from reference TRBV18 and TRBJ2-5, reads NAGVMQNPRHLVRRRGQEARLRCSPMKGHSHVYWYRQLPEEGLKFMVYLQKENIIDESGMPKERFSAEFPKEGPSILRIQQVVRGDSAAYFCASSVVSQETQYFGPGTRLLVL.

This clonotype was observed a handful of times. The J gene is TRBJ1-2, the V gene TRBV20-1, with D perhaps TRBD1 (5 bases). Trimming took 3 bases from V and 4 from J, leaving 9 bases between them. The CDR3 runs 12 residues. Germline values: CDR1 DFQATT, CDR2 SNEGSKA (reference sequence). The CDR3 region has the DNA TGCAGTGCTAGGACAGCCTCCTATGGCTACACCTTC. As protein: CSARTASYGYTF.

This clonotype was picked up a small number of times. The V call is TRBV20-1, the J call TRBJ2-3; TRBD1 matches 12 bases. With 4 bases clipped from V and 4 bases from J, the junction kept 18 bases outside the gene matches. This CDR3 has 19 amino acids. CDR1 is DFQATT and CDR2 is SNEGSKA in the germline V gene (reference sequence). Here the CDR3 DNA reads TGCAGTGCTACGAAGCAAACGCCGGATGGGGACAGGGGGCCAGATACGCAGTATTTT. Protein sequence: CSATKQTPDGDRGPDTQYF.

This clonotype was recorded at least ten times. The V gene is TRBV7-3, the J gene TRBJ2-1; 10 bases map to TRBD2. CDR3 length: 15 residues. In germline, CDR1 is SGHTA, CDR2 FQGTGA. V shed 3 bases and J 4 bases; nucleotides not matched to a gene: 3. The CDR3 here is CASSFSSGGYNEQFF. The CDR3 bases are TGTGCCAGCAGCTTCTCTAGCGGGGGTTACAATGAGCAGTTCTTC.

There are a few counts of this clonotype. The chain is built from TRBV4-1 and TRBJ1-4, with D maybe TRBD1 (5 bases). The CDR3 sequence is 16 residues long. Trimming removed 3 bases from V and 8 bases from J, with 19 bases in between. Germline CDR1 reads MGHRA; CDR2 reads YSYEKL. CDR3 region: CASSHPPGRGEEKLFF. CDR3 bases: TGCGCCAGCAGCCATCCCCCCGGGAGAGGGGAAGAAAAACTGTTTTTT.

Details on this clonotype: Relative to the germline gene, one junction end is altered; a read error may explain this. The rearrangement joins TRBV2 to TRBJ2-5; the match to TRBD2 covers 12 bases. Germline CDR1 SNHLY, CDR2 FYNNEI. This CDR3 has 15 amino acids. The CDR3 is CASNGLAGPQETRYF. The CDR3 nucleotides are TGTGCCAGCAACGGACTAGCGGGACCCCAAGAGACCCGGTACTTC.

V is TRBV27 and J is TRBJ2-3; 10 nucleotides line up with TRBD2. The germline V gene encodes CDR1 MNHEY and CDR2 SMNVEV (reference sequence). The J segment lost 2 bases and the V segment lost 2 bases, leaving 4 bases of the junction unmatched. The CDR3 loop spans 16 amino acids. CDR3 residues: CASSLTLAGLTDTQYF. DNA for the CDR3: TGTGCCAGCAGTTTAACACTAGCGGGGCTCACAGATACGCAGTATTTT.

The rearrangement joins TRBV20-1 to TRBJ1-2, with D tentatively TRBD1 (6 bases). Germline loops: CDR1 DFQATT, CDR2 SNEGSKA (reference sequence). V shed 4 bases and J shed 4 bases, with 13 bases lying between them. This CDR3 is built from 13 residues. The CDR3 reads CSAKGVSVYGYTF. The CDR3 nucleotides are TGCAGTGCTAAGGGGGTTAGCGTCTATGGCTACACCTTC.

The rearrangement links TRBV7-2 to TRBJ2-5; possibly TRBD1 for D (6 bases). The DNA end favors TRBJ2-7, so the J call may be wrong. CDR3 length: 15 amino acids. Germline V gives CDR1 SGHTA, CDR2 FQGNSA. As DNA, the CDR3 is TGTGCCAGCAGCTTTTGGACAGAAGGGTCGGGCGAGCAGTACTTC. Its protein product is CASSFWTEGSGEQYF.

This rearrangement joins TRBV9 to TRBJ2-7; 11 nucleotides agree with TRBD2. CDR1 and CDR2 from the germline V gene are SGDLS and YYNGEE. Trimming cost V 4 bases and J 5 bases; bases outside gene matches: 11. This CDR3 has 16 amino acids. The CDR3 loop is CASSSPSSGGTHEQYF. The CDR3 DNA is TGTGCCAGCAGCTCACCGTCTAGCGGGGGGACCCACGAGCAGTACTTC.

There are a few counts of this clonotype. The CDR3 DNA is TGTGCCAGCTCTACCACGGGAGGGAGGAATGAGCAGTTCTTC. This gives the protein CASSTTGGRNEQFF. The rearrangement links TRBV18 to TRBJ2-1, with 8 bases that match TRBD2. Germline V lookup: CDR1 KGHSH, CDR2 LQKENI. This CDR3 spans 14 amino acids. Unmatched junction bases numbered 8, after V lost 6 bases and J lost 7 bases.

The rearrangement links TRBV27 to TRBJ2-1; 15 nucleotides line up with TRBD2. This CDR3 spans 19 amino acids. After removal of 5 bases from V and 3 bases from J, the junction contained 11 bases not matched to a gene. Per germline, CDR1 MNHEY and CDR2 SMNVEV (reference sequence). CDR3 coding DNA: TGTGCCAGCAGTCCGTGGACTAGCGGGGGGGCGGGTCGCTACAATGAGCAGTTCTTC. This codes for CASSPWTSGGAGRYNEQFF.

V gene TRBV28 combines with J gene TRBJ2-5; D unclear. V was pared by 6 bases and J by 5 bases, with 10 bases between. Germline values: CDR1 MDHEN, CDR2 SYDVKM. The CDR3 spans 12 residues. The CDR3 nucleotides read TGTGCCAGCAGCGTATCGGCGGAGACCCAGTACTTC. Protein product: CASSVSAETQYF.

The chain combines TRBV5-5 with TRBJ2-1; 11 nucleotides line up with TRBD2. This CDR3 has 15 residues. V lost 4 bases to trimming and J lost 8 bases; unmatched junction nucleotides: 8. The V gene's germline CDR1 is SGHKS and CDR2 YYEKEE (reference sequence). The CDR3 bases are TGTGCCAGCAGCCGAATCAGGACTAGCGGGTATGAGCAGTTCTTC. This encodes CASSRIRTSGYEQFF.

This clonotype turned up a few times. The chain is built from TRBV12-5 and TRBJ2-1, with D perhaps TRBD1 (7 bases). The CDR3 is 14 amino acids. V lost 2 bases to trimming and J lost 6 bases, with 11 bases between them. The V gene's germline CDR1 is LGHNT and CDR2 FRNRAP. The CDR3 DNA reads TGTGCTAGTGGTTTGTTTCAGGGGGGCAATGAGCAGTTCTTC. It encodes CASGLFQGGNEQFF.

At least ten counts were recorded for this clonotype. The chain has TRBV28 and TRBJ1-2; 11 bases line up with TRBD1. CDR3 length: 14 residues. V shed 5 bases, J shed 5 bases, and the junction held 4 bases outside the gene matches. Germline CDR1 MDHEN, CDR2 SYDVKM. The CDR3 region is CASSTGQGAYGYTF. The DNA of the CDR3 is TGTGCCAGCAGTACAGGACAGGGGGCTTATGGCTACACCTTC.

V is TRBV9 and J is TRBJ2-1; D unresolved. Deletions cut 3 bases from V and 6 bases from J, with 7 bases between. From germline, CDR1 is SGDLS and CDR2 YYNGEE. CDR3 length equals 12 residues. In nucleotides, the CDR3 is TGTGCCAGCAGCGCAATGATCAATGAGCAGTTCTTC. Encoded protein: CASSAMINEQFF. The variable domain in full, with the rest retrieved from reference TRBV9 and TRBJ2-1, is DSGVTQTPKHLITATGQRVTLRCSPRSGDLSVYWYQQSLDQGLQFLIQYYNGEERAKGNILERFSAQQFPDLHSELNLSSLELGDSALYFCASSAMINEQFFGPGTRLTVL.

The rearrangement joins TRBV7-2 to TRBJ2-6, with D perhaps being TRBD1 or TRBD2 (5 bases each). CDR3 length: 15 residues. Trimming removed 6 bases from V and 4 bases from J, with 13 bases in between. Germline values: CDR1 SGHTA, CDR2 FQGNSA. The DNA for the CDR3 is TGTGCCAGCAGTGGAAAGGGGACCGGGGCCAACGTCCTGACTTTC. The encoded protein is CASSGKGTGANVLTF. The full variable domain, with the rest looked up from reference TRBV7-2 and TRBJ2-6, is GAGVSQSPSNKVTEKGKDVELRCDPISGHTALYWYRQSLGQGLEFLIYFQGNSAPDKSGLPSDRFSAERTGGSVSTLTIQRTQQEDSAVYLCASSGKGTGANVLTFGAGSRLTVL.

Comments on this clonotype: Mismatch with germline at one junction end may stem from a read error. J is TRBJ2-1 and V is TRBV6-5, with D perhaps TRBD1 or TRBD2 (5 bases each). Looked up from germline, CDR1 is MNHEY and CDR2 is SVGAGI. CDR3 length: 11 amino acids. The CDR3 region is CAGRQGHEQFF. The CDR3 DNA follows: TGTGCCGGCAGGCAGGGACATGAGCAGTTCTTC.

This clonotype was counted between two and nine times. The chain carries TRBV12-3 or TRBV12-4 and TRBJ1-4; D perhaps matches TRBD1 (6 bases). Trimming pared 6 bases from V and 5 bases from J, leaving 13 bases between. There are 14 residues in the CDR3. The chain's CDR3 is CASSTGQSNEKLFF. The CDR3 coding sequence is TGTGCCAGCAGCACCGGACAGTCGAATGAAAAACTGTTTTTT.